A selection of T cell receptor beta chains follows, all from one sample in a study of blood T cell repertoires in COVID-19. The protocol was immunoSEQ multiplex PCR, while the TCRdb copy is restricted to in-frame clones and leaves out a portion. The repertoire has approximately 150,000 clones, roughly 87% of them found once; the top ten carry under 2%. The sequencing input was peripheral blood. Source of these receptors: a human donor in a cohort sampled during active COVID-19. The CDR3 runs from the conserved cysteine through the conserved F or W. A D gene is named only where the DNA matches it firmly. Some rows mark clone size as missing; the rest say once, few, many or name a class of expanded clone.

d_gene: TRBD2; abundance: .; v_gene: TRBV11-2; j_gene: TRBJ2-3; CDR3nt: TGTGCCAGCAGCTTAGGAGTAGCGGGGGGACACGGGGATACGCAGTATTTT; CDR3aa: CASSLGVAGGHGDTQYF
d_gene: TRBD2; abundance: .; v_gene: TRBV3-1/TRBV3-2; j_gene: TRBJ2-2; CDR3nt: TGTGCCAGCAGCCAAGATCTAGCGGGGGGGTACACCGGGGAGCTGTTTTTT; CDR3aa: CASSQDLAGGYTGELFF
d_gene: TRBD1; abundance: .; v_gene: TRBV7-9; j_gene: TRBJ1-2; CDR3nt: TGTGCCAGCAGCTTAGAATCTTCGGACAGGGCCTATGGCTACACCTTC; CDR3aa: CASSLESSDRAYGYTF
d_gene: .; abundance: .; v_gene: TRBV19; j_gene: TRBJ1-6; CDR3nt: TGTGCCAGTAGAGAGTGGGGGCTAATTGATTCACCCCTCCACTTT; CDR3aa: CASREWGLIDSPLHF
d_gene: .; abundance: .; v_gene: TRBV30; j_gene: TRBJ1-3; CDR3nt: TGTGCCTGGAGTGCAGGGTTCACCATATATTTT; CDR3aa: CAWSAGFTIYF
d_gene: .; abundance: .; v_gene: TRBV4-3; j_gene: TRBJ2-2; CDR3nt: TGCGCCAGCAGCCAAGATCTTTACGGGGGGGAGCTGTTTTTT; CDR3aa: CASSQDLYGGELFF
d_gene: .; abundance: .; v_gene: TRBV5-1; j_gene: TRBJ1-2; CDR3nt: TGCGCCAGCAGCACCGGGACATCTAACTATGGCTACACCTTC; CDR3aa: CASSTGTSNYGYTF
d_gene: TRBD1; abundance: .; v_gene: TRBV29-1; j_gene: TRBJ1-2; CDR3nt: TGCAGCGTGACAACGGGACAGGGGAATGGCTACACCTTC; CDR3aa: CSVTTGQGNGYTF
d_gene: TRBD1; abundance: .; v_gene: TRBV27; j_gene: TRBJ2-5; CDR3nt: TGTGCCAGCAGTTTATCGCAGGGGGTCGGAGAGACCCAGTACTTC; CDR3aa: CASSLSQGVGETQYF
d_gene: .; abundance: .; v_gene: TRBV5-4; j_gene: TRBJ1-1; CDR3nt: TGTGCCGGCCGTACAGGGTACGGCACTGAAGCTTTCTTT; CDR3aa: CAGRTGYGTEAFF
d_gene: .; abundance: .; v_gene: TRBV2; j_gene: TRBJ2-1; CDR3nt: TGTGCCAGCAGTTCCCAGAACAATGAGCAGTTCTTC; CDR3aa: CASSSQNNEQFF
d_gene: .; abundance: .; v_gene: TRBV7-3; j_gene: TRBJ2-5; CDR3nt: TGTGCCAGCAGCTTAACTGGGACTTCACAAGAGACCCAGTACTTC; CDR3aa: CASSLTGTSQETQYF
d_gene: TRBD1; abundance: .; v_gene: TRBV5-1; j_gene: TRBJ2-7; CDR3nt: TGCGCCAGCAGCCCAACCGGGACAGCAGTCTACGAGCAGTACTTC; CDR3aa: CASSPTGTAVYEQYF
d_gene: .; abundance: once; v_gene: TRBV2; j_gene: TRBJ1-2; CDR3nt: TGTGCCAGCAGCCCGGAGGGAGCAGCTAACTATGGCTACACCTTC; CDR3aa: CASSPEGAANYGYTF
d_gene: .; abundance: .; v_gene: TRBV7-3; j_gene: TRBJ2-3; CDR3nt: TGTGCCAGCAGCCCTATGTCTCCAGATACGCAGTATTTT; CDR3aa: CASSPMSPDTQYF
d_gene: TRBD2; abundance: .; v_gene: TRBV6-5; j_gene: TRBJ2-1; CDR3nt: TGTGCCAGCTACAGACTAGCGGGGGGGTACAATGAGCAGTTCTTC; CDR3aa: CASYRLAGGYNEQFF
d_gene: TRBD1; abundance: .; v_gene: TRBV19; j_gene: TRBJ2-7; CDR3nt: TGTGCCAGTAGTATAGCTCCCGGACAGGACTACGAGCAGTACTTC; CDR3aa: CASSIAPGQDYEQYF
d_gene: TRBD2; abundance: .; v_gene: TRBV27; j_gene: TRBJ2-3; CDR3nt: TGTGCCAGCAGTTTCGGGGGGGCAGATACGCAGTATTTT; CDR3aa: CASSFGGADTQYF
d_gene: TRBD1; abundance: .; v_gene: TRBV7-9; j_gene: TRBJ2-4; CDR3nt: TGTGCCAGCAGCTTAACACAGGGGGTAGCCAAAAACATTCAGTACTTC; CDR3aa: CASSLTQGVAKNIQYF
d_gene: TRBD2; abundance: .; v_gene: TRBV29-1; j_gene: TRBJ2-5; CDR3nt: TGCAGCGTTGGGACTAGCGGGAGGGAATACCAAGAGACCCAGTACTTC; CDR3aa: CSVGTSGREYQETQYF
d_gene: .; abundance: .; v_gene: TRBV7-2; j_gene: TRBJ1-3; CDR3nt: TGTGCCAGCAGCTTATCCGGACAGAGATCCCTAGGAAACACCATATATTTT; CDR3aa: CASSLSGQRSLGNTIYF
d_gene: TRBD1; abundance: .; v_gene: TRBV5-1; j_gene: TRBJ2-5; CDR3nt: TGCGCCAGCAGCGAGGGGGCGAGGGAGACCCAGTACTTC; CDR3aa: CASSEGARETQYF
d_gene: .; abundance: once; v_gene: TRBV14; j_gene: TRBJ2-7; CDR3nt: TGTGCCAGCAGCCAAGACAGGTACTACGAGCAGTACTTC; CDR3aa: CASSQDRYYEQYF
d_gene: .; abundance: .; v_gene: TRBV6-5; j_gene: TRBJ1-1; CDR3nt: TGTGCCAGCAGGACCCCGGGCACTGAAGCTTTCTTT; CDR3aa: CASRTPGTEAFF
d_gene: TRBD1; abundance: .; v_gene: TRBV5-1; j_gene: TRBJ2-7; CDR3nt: TGCGCCAGCAGCTTGGGTCAGGGGGCTAGTTCCTACGAGCAGTACTTC; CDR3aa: CASSLGQGASSYEQYF
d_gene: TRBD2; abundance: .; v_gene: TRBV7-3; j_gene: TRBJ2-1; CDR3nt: TGTGCCAGCAGCCCCAGGACTAGCGGGGGGGTCAATGAGCAGTTCTTC; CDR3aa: CASSPRTSGGVNEQFF
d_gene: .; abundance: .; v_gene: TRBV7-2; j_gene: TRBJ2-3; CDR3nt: TGTGCCAGCAGCTTACTTAACGGAGAAGATACGCAGTATTTT; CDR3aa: CASSLLNGEDTQYF
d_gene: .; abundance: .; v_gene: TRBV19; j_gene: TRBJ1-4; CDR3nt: TGTGCCAGTAGTATAGGCAGGTTAAATGAAAAACTGTTTTTT; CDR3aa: CASSIGRLNEKLFF
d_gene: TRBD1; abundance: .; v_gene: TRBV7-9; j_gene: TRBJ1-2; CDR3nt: TGTGCCAGCAGATCGGACAGGGTGAGGGGCTACACCTTC; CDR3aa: CASRSDRVRGYTF
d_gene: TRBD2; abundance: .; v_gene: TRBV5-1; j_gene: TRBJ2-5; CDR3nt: TGCGCCAGCAGGCACCTTCAGCGGGGGCCAACAGAGACCCAGTACTTC; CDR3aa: CASRHLQRGPTETQYF
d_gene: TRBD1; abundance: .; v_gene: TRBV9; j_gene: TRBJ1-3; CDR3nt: TGTGCCAGCAGCGCCTGGACAGGGCCCTCGGCGGGCACCATATATTTT; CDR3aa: CASSAWTGPSAGTIYF
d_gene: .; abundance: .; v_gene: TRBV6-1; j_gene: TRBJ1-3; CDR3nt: TGTGCCAGCAGTGAAATTTCAGGAAACACCATATATTTT; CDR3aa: CASSEISGNTIYF
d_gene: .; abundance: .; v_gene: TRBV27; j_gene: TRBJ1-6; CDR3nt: TGTGCCAGCAGTTTCGACCCCCCCCGGGACACCTATTCACCCCTCCACTTT; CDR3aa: CASSFDPPRDTYSPLHF
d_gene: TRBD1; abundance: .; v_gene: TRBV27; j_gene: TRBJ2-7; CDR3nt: TGTGCCAGCAAGTTTGGGCAGGGGGCGGGGGAGCAGTACTTC; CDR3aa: CASKFGQGAGEQYF
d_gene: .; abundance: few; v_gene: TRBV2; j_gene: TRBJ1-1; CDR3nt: TGTGCCAGCAGTGAAGACATTAACACTGAAGCTTTCTTT; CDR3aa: CASSEDINTEAFF
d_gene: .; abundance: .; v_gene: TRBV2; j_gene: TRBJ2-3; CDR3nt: TGTGCCAGCAGTGACCACACGTGGACAGATACGCAGTATTTT; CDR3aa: CASSDHTWTDTQYF
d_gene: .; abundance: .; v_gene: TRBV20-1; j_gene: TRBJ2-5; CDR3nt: TGCAGTGCTACCGACACCGAGACCCAGTACTTC; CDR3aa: CSATDTETQYF
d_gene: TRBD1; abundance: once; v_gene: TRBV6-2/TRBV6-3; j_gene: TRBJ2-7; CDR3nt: TGTGCCAGCAGCAGGGACAGGGGGACGTCCTACGAGCAGTACTTC; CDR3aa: CASSRDRGTSYEQYF
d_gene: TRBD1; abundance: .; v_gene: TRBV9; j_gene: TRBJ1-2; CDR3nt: TGTGCCAGCAGCACACAGGACAGGTTCCGCCCATTCTATGGCTACACCTTC; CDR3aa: CASSTQDRFRPFYGYTF
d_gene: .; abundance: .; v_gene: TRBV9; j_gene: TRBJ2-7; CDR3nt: TGTGCCAGCAGCGTAGCGGCAGGGAACCGCTACGAGCAGTACTTC; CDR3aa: CASSVAAGNRYEQYF
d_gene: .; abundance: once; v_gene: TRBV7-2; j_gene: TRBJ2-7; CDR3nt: TGTGCCAGCAGCATCACAGGGATGGGATCCTACGAGCAGTACTTC; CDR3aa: CASSITGMGSYEQYF
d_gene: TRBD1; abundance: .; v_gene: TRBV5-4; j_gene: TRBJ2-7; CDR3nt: TGTGCCAGCAGCTTGGGGTTGTCTTTAGTAGGGGGCGGCGAGCAGTACTTC; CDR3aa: CASSLGLSLVGGGEQYF
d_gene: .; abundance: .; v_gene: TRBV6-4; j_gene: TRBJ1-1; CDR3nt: TGTGCCAGCAGTGACTCAATCAGAATGAACACTGAAGCTTTCTTT; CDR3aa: CASSDSIRMNTEAFF
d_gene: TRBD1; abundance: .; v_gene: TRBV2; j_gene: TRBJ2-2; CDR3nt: TGTGCCAGCATACCCGGGACAGCGAACACCGGGGAGCTGTTTTTT; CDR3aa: CASIPGTANTGELFF
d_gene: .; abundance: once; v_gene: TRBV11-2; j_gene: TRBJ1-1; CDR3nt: TGTGCCAGCAGCTTAGCTTATCTCAGGATGAACACTGAAGCTTTCTTT; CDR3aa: CASSLAYLRMNTEAFF
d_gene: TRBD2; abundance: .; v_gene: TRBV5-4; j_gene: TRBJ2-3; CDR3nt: TGTGCCAGCAGCCGGGGAAGCGGGGGGGGTTCAGATACGCAGTATTTT; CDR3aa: CASSRGSGGGSDTQYF